The clone carrying this T cell receptor beta chain was observed a few times. PCR was performed a second time for roughly 7 to 11 cycles using a sample-barcoded 5' primer and a J-beta primer mix. Each CDR3 protein is one row after TCRdb ran MiXCR on the 5' RACE reads. The sample consists of about 640,000 distinct CDR3 sequences, approximately 59% of them appearing once. These data are taken from a study of blood T cells in healthy people across ages. The people who gave samples were healthy Caucasians from Russia, aged 6 to 90. The germline V gene has CDR1 LGHDT and CDR2 YNNKEL (reference sequence). V dropped 0 bases and J dropped 6; count of bases not matched to a gene: 4. This CDR3 region has 14 residues.

The rearrangement links TRBV3-1 to TRBJ1-2; TRBD1 matches at 7 bases. This sequence was found in a man aged 55-75 years in good health. The sequenced material came from blood. The CDR3 spells CASSQDRGGNGYTF. In DNA, the CDR3 is TGTGCCAGCAGCCAAGACAGGGGGGGGAATGGCTACACCTTC. Using reference TRBV3-1 and TRBJ1-2 for the parts outside the CDR3, the full variable domain is DTAVSQTPKYLVTQMGNDKSIKCEQNLGHDTMYWYKQDSKKFLKIMFSYNNKELIINETVPNRFSPKSPDKAHLNLHINSLELGDSAVYFCASSQDRGGNGYTFGSGTRLTVV.